This TCR beta chain was sequenced for a study of T cell changes during pregnancy in multiple sclerosis (dated by TCRdb to between 2018 and 2020). The study in broad terms: Changes in the T cell repertoire over the course of pregnancy were examined in this study in women with multiple sclerosis.

To prepare the library, the immunoSEQ multiplex PCR assay was applied. Here the immuneACCESS table is served through TCRdb, limited to in-frame sequences with V and J called. Missing clones are a known gap in these copies; in checked studies unresolved V genes cover under half, and the rest lacks a known reason. The sample table shows tens of thousands of clones, and around 93% are seen once. The ten largest clonotypes hold around 0.93% of the sample. Regarding this clone: This receptor's antigen is unknown. Nothing much larger sits one base from this clone, and base qualities are not available.

Sequenced here: peripheral blood, sampled before pregnancy. The clonotype originates from a female donor with multiple sclerosis, enrolled in a pregnancy study.

This receptor carries the CDR3 CSVDQNGYTF. DNA sequence: TGCAGCGTTGACCAAAATGGCTACACCTTC. This chain joins TRBV29-1 to TRBJ1-2; no D segment can be confidently identified. The CDR3 holds 10 amino acids from the cysteine to the phenylalanine. Only the CDR3 DNA stays, 30 bases, in frame from base 1. V and J lose 3 bases and 6 bases, and a span of 5 bases separates them. The germline V gene encodes CDR1 SQVTM and CDR2 ANQGSEA.